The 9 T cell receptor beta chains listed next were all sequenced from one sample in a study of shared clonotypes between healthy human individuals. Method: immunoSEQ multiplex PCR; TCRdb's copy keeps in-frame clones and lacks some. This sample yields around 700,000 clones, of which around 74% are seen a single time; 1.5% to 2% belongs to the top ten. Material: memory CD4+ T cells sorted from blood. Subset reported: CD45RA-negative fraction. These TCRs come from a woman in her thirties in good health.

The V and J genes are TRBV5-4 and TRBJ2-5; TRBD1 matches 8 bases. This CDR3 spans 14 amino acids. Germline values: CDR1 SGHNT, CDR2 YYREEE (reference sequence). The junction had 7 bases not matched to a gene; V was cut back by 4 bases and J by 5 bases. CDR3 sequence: CASSPTGGRETQYF. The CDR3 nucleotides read TGTGCCAGCAGCCCTACAGGGGGTCGGGAGACCCAGTACTTC.

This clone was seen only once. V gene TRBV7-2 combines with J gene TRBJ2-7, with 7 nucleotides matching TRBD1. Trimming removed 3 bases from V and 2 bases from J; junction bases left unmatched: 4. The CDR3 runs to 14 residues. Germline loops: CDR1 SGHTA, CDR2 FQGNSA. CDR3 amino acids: CASSFTGATYEQYF. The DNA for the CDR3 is TGTGCCAGCAGCTTCACAGGGGCTACCTACGAGCAGTACTTC.

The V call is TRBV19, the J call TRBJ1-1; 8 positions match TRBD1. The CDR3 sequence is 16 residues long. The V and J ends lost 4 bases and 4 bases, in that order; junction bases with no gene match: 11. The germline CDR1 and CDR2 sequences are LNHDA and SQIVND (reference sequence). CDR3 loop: CASSTSWTGSSTEAFF. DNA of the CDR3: TGTGCCAGTAGTACAAGTTGGACAGGGTCCTCCACTGAAGCTTTCTTT.

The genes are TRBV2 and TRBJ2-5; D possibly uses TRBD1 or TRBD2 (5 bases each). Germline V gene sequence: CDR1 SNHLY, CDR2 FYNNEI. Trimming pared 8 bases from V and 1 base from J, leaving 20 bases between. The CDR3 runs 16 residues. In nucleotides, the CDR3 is TGTGCCAGCCGGAGTGGGGGATTGGGGTTCCAAGAGACCCAGTACTTC. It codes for CASRSGGLGFQETQYF.

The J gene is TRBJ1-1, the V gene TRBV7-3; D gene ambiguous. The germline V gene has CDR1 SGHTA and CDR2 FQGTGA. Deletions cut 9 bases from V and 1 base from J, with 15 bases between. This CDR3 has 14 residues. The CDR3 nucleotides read TGTGCCAGTCACCAATGGCTGGGGAACACTGAAGCTTTCTTT. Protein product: CASHQWLGNTEAFF.

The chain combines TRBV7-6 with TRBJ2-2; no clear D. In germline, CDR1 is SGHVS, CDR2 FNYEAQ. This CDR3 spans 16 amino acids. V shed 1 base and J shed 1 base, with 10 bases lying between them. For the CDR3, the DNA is TGTGCCAGCAGCTTAGGTCTGGGGAAGAACACCGGGGAGCTGTTTTTT. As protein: CASSLGLGKNTGELFF.

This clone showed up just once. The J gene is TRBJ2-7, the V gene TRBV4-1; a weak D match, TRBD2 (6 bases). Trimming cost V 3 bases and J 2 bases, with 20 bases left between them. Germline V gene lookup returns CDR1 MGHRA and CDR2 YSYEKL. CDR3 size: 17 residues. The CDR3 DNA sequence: TGCGCCAGCAGCCAGTTCATCGGAAAGCGGGTCGCCTACGAGCAGTACTTC. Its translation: CASSQFIGKRVAYEQYF.

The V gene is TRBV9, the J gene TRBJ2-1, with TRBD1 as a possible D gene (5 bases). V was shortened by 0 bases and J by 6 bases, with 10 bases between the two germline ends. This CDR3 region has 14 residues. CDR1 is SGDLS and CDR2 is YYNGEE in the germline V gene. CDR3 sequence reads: CASSVGPRGNEQFF. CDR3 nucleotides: TGTGCCAGCAGCGTAGGTCCTAGGGGCAATGAGCAGTTCTTC.

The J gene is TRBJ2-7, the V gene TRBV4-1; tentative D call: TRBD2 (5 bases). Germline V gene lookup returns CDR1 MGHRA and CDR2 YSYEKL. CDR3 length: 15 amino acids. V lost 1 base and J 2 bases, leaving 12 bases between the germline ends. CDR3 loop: CASSQGESSPYEQYF. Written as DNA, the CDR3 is TGCGCCAGCAGCCAAGGCGAGTCTAGCCCCTACGAGCAGTACTTC.